The source of this TCR beta chain is a study of T cell repertoires in cytomegalovirus infection. The CDR3 length is 16 residues. Germline-derived CDR1 and CDR2 are LGHNA and YNFKEQ. V lost 0 bases and J lost 1; bases outside the gene matches: 4. Remarks on this clonotype: Its cognate antigen is unknown.

One entry per CDR3 protein, called by TCRdb with MiXCR from the reads. In the table there are around 800,000 distinct CDR3 sequences, about 31% of which are singletons. V gene TRBV4-2 combines with J gene TRBJ1-2, with 8 bases fitting TRBD1. The receptor was isolated from a human donor in good health (CMV status not recorded). Some clones in this sample may be carry-over from other donors' samples. The sequences come from cultured CD8+ T cells from PBMCs, collected from culture after CMV antigen stimulation. The CDR3 DNA reads as TGTGCCAGCAGCCAAGATCGGGGACAGGTTAACTATGGCTACACCTTC. Its translation: CASSQDRGQVNYGYTF.